The source of this T cell receptor beta chain is a study of T cells in Graves' hyperthyroidism and ophthalmopathy. Regarding the study as a whole: Peripheral blood also featured most of the thyroid clonotypes expanded above 0.001.

RNA transcripts were the template for amplifying TCR beta CDR3 regions. HTBI primers were used for first-round RT-PCR of the TCR CDR3. TCRdb independently ran MiXCR on the multiplex PCR reads; one entry per CDR3 protein. The data show hundreds of thousands of distinct CDR3 sequences, about 17% seen once. The hyperthyroidism patients had all been newly diagnosed, and their disease duration was under 2 months. Their ages ranged from 18 to 65 years. Exclusion of a patient resulted from uncontrolled infection, other autoimmune disease, pregnancy or lactation. Germline V lookup: CDR1 KGHSH, CDR2 LQKENI. V was cut by 4 bases and J by 2 bases, with 12 bases left in between. This CDR3 contains 15 residues. On this clonotype itself: The antigen is unknown. A much larger clonotype is one base distant, so this may be a read error.

The TCR sequence derives from a woman under 40 with Graves' hyperthyroidism. Sequencing was carried out using blood. The gene calls are TRBV18 and TRBJ1-5; no firm D call. CDR3 nucleotides: TGTGCCAGCTCACTACTCAACGGGGGCAATCAGCCCCAGCATTTT. Translation gives CASSLLNGGNQPQHF.